This T cell receptor (beta chain) was identified during a study of T cell changes during pregnancy in multiple sclerosis. Libraries were prepared by immunoSEQ multiplex PCR; TCRdb keeps only in-frame clonotypes and omits some of them. The sample gives 81,000 or so clones, roughly nine tenths of which show up once; 3.5% to 4% is in the top ten. V was cut by 6 bases and J by 8 bases, with 19 bases left in between. This CDR3 is built from 14 residues. Looked up from germline, CDR1 is SGHAT and CDR2 is FQNNGV. The chain carries TRBV11-2 and TRBJ1-2, with a weak D call TRBD1 (5 bases). The source was PBMCs, collected in the first trimester of pregnancy. This TCR was recovered from a female donor in good health, serving as a control in a pregnancy study. Some clones in this sample may be carry-over from other donors' samples. The CDR3 loop reads CASSFQSARGGYTF. For the CDR3, the DNA is TGTGCCAGCAGTTTCCAATCGGCCCGGGGGGGCTACACCTTC.